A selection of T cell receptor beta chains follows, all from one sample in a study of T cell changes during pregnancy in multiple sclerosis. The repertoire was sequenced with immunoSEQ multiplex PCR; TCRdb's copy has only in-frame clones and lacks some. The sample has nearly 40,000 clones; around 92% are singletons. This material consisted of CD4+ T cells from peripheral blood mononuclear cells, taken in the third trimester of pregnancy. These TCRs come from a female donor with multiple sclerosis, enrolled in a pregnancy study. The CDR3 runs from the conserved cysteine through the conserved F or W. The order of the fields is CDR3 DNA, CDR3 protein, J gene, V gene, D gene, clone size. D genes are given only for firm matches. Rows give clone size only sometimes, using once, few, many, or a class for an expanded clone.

DNA: TGTGCCAGCAGCGCCCAGGGGGCGGGGAGTTATGGCTACACCTTC
CDR3: CASSAQGAGSYGYTF
J: TRBJ1-2
V: TRBV9
D: TRBD1
size: NA

DNA: TGCGCCAGCAGCTTGGCATCAGCAGGCTCCTCTGGAAACACCATATATTTT
CDR3: CASSLASAGSSGNTIYF
J: TRBJ1-3
V: TRBV5-1
D: NA
size: NA

DNA: TGTGCCAGCTCACAAGGGGATAATTCACCCCTCCACTTT
CDR3: CASSQGDNSPLHF
J: TRBJ1-6
V: TRBV18
D: NA
size: NA

DNA: TGTGCCAGCAGTTTTCAGGGGAACACTGAAGCTTTCTTT
CDR3: CASSFQGNTEAFF
J: TRBJ1-1
V: TRBV28
D: NA
size: NA

DNA: TGTGCCAGCCAACCGAAGGAGGGCACTGAAGCTTTCTTT
CDR3: CASQPKEGTEAFF
J: TRBJ1-1
V: TRBV18
D: NA
size: NA

DNA: TGTGCCTGGAGTGGTTTCGGGAGGGTAACGGATACGCAGTATTTT
CDR3: CAWSGFGRVTDTQYF
J: TRBJ2-3
V: TRBV30
D: TRBD2
size: NA

DNA: TGTGCCAGCAGCAAAGTCCAGACTAACTATGGCTACACCTTC
CDR3: CASSKVQTNYGYTF
J: TRBJ1-2
V: TRBV21-1
D: NA
size: NA

DNA: TGTGCCACCAGCAGAGAAGGGGGATCCTACGAGCAGTACTTC
CDR3: CATSREGGSYEQYF
J: TRBJ2-7
V: TRBV15
D: NA
size: NA

DNA: TGTGCCAGCCAACAGGGAAACTATGGCTACACCTTC
CDR3: CASQQGNYGYTF
J: TRBJ1-2
V: TRBV2
D: NA
size: NA

DNA: TGTGCCAGCAGCCCTCAGGGCTCTGGGGCCAACGTCCTGACTTTC
CDR3: CASSPQGSGANVLTF
J: TRBJ2-6
V: TRBV7-2
D: NA
size: NA

DNA: TGTGCCAGCAGCTTGGCGGGGATACAGCCCCAGCATTTT
CDR3: CASSLAGIQPQHF
J: TRBJ1-5
V: TRBV5-5
D: NA
size: NA

DNA: TGTGCCACCGAGACAGGGGCCAATGAAAAACTGTTTTTT
CDR3: CATETGANEKLFF
J: TRBJ1-4
V: TRBV19
D: TRBD1
size: NA

DNA: TGTGCTAGTCAGCAGGGGGGATCCTACGAGCAGTACTTC
CDR3: CASQQGGSYEQYF
J: TRBJ2-7
V: TRBV12-5
D: NA
size: NA

DNA: TGTGCCAGCAGCCCAAACGCGGGACAGGGGGCCGGTGGGGCCAACGTCCTGACTTTC
CDR3: CASSPNAGQGAGGANVLTF
J: TRBJ2-6
V: TRBV7-3
D: TRBD1
size: NA

DNA: TGTGCCATCAGCTTCACCCAACAGATACCTGAAGCTTTCTTT
CDR3: CAISFTQQIPEAFF
J: TRBJ1-1
V: TRBV10-3
D: NA
size: NA

DNA: TGTGCCAGTAGTAACGCGAGACTCACAGATACGCAGTATTTT
CDR3: CASSNARLTDTQYF
J: TRBJ2-3
V: TRBV19
D: NA
size: once

DNA: TGTGCCAGCACCGTCCTAGCGGGAGTCCAAGAGACCCAGTACTTC
CDR3: CASTVLAGVQETQYF
J: TRBJ2-5
V: TRBV7-2
D: TRBD2
size: NA

DNA: TGTGCCAGCTCACCCCCCACTAGCGGGAGTAGGAATGAGCAGTTCTTC
CDR3: CASSPPTSGSRNEQFF
J: TRBJ2-1
V: TRBV18
D: TRBD2
size: NA

DNA: TGTGCCAGCAGGGATGGACTGATCTACGAGCAGTACTTC
CDR3: CASRDGLIYEQYF
J: TRBJ2-7
V: TRBV6-5
D: NA
size: NA

DNA: TGTGCCATCAGTAGGACTACTAGCACAGATACGCAGTATTTT
CDR3: CAISRTTSTDTQYF
J: TRBJ2-3
V: TRBV10-3
D: NA
size: NA

DNA: TGCGCCAGCGGTAGGACTAGCGGGCCCTACGAGCAGTACTTC
CDR3: CASGRTSGPYEQYF
J: TRBJ2-7
V: TRBV5-1
D: TRBD2
size: NA

DNA: TGTGCCAGCAGCCTGGGACAGTACACCGGGGAGCTGTTTTTT
CDR3: CASSLGQYTGELFF
J: TRBJ2-2
V: TRBV7-2
D: TRBD1
size: NA

DNA: TGTGCCTGGAGTCCCGGGGGGGTCAGGGCGACCTACGAGCAGTACTTC
CDR3: CAWSPGGVRATYEQYF
J: TRBJ2-7
V: TRBV30
D: TRBD2
size: once

DNA: TGTGCCAGCAGCTTATCAGGGGAAGGTGAAGCTTTCTTT
CDR3: CASSLSGEGEAFF
J: TRBJ1-1
V: TRBV7-9
D: NA
size: NA

DNA: TGCGCCAGCAGCTCCGGGACTAGCACAGATACGCAGTATTTT
CDR3: CASSSGTSTDTQYF
J: TRBJ2-3
V: TRBV5-1
D: NA
size: NA

DNA: TGTGCCAGCAGTGGGGCTAGCGTAAAAATTCTATTCACAGATACGCAGTATTTT
CDR3: CASSGASVKILFTDTQYF
J: TRBJ2-3
V: TRBV28
D: NA
size: NA

DNA: TGTGCCAGCAGCTTCTCATCCGAGAACAATGAGCAGTTCTTC
CDR3: CASSFSSENNEQFF
J: TRBJ2-1
V: TRBV7-2
D: NA
size: NA

DNA: TGTGCCAGCAGTTTAAACAGGGCGAGCGGCTACACCTTC
CDR3: CASSLNRASGYTF
J: TRBJ1-2
V: TRBV27
D: NA
size: NA

DNA: TGTGCTAGTGGTTTAAGAGGGGGAGAGACCCAGTACTTC
CDR3: CASGLRGGETQYF
J: TRBJ2-5
V: TRBV12-5
D: NA
size: once

DNA: TGTGCCAGTAGTTCTAGCGGGCCGAACACCGGGGAGCTGTTTTTT
CDR3: CASSSSGPNTGELFF
J: TRBJ2-2
V: TRBV19
D: TRBD2
size: once

DNA: TGTGCCAGCAGTGAAGCTTTGACAGGGATCGAGCAGTACTTC
CDR3: CASSEALTGIEQYF
J: TRBJ2-7
V: TRBV6-1
D: TRBD1
size: NA

DNA: TGTGCCAGCAGTGAATTCGGTCTAGTGGAATACAATGAGCAGTTCTTC
CDR3: CASSEFGLVEYNEQFF
J: TRBJ2-1
V: TRBV6-1
D: NA
size: NA

DNA: TGCGCCAGCAGCCTTACGACAGGGCTTAGGAGCTTAGGCTATGGCTACACCTTC
CDR3: CASSLTTGLRSLGYGYTF
J: TRBJ1-2
V: TRBV4-1
D: TRBD1
size: NA

DNA: TGTGCCATCAGTGAGTCGGTGGGACAGGCTGAAAAACTGTTTTTT
CDR3: CAISESVGQAEKLFF
J: TRBJ1-4
V: TRBV10-3
D: TRBD1
size: NA

DNA: TGCGCCAGCAGTGCTAGTACTAACTACGAGCAGTACTTC
CDR3: CASSASTNYEQYF
J: TRBJ2-7
V: TRBV10-2
D: NA
size: NA

DNA: TGTGCCAGCAGCCGACAGGGGAACTATGGCTACACCTTC
CDR3: CASSRQGNYGYTF
J: TRBJ1-2
V: TRBV6-6
D: TRBD1
size: NA

DNA: TGTGCCAGCAGATCCCCGGGACTGGAGTCCTACGAGCAGTACTTC
CDR3: CASRSPGLESYEQYF
J: TRBJ2-7
V: TRBV6-5
D: NA
size: few

DNA: TGTGCCAGCAGGGCTTCAGGACTAGCCAACTACGAGCAGTACTTC
CDR3: CASRASGLANYEQYF
J: TRBJ2-7
V: TRBV28
D: TRBD2
size: NA

DNA: TGTGCCAGCAGCACGGAGAGGGGGAGAGACAGTACTGGCAATCAGCCCCAGCATTTT
CDR3: CASSTERGRDSTGNQPQHF
J: TRBJ1-5
V: TRBV7-9
D: NA
size: NA